The T cell receptor (beta chain) under discussion was sequenced for a study of cytomegalovirus exposure and HLA in healthy donors. Study summary: The study's early data release held about 85 million unique TCRs from HLA-typed donors. Study-wide points: Many donors shared some public TCRs, even though most TCR sequences were rare. The likely origin of a cluster of highly shared sequence variants was a sequencing artifact. Common viral pathogens (according to a later analysis) appeared linked to several of the most significant clusters.

Of note for this clone: Its antigen is unidentified.

PCR amplification relied on 60 Vbeta primers (plus 13 Jbeta primers). The method was immunoSEQ multiplex PCR; TCRdb's version includes in-frame clones alone and lacks a portion of them. In the table there are roughly 250,000 clones, roughly 81% of which are singletons. The germline V gene has CDR1 MNHNS and CDR2 SASEGT. V was trimmed by 10 bases and J by 2 bases, leaving 14 bases between them. The CDR3 covers 13 residues. The rearrangement links TRBV6-1 to TRBJ2-5, with a possible D match to TRBD1 (5 bases). This TCR came from a woman between 40 and 50 years old in good health and CMV-seropositive. Sequencing input: PBMCs. The chain's CDR3 is CATSQVVQETQYF. The CDR3 DNA is TGTGCCACCTCACAGGTGGTTCAAGAGACCCAGTACTTC.